A selection of T cell receptor beta chains follows, all from one sample in a study of early T cells in non-severe SARS-CoV-2 infection. Each CDR3 protein gets one entry after TCRdb re-called the 5' RACE reads with MiXCR. Altogether 80,000 or so distinct CDR3 sequences are present, 15% being singletons, with the ten largest covering 10% to 15%. Material for sequencing was whole blood. The receptors come from an adult who was a healthcare worker with PCR-confirmed SARS-CoV-2 infection or an uninfected control (not recorded which). Each CDR3 is given with its conserved first and last residue. Fields, in order: D gene, V gene, clone size, CDR3 length, J gene, CDR3 DNA, CDR3 protein. A D gene is named only where the DNA matches it firmly. Size is omitted from some rows. Given values are once, few, many or a class for expanded clones.

d_gene: .
v_gene: TRBV19
abundance: .
len: 13
j_gene: TRBJ1-1
CDR3nt: TGTGCCAGTTCCAAGCAGGGGCAGGATGAAGCTTTCTTT
CDR3aa: CASSKQGQDEAFF

d_gene: .
v_gene: TRBV6-1
abundance: few
len: 10
j_gene: TRBJ1-1
CDR3nt: TGTGCCAGCAGTCTCACTGAAGCTTTCTTT
CDR3aa: CASSLTEAFF

d_gene: .
v_gene: TRBV11-2
abundance: .
len: 13
j_gene: TRBJ1-4
CDR3nt: TGTGCCAGCAGTCGAAACCTTAATGAAAAACTGTTTTTT
CDR3aa: CASSRNLNEKLFF

d_gene: .
v_gene: TRBV7-6
abundance: many
len: 13
j_gene: TRBJ1-2
CDR3nt: TGTGCCAGCAGCTTTTTGACAGGTCGGGGCTACACCTTC
CDR3aa: CASSFLTGRGYTF

d_gene: .
v_gene: TRBV5-1
abundance: few
len: 17
j_gene: TRBJ1-1
CDR3nt: TGCGCCAGCAGCCGCCAAGTCGTCGGGGGGAGGAACACTGAAGCTTTCTTT
CDR3aa: CASSRQVVGGRNTEAFF

d_gene: TRBD2
v_gene: TRBV11-3
abundance: few
len: 16
j_gene: TRBJ2-1
CDR3nt: TGTGCCAGCAGCTCCCTAGCGGGATCCTCCTACAATGAGCAGTTCTTC
CDR3aa: CASSSLAGSSYNEQFF

d_gene: .
v_gene: TRBV9
abundance: few
len: 13
j_gene: TRBJ1-3
CDR3nt: TGTGCCAGCAGCGATGGATCTGGAAACACCATATATTTT
CDR3aa: CASSDGSGNTIYF

d_gene: .
v_gene: TRBV3-1
abundance: many
len: 19
j_gene: TRBJ2-1
CDR3nt: TGTGCCAGCAGCCTACCAGGGGGAGGCATCCCCCTCTCCTACAATGAGCAGTTCTTC
CDR3aa: CASSLPGGGIPLSYNEQFF

d_gene: .
v_gene: TRBV3-1
abundance: few
len: 12
j_gene: TRBJ1-3
CDR3nt: TGTGCCAGCAGCGACCCTGGGGACACCATATATTTT
CDR3aa: CASSDPGDTIYF

d_gene: TRBD1
v_gene: TRBV18
abundance: few
len: 19
j_gene: TRBJ1-1
CDR3nt: TGTGCCAGCTCTAGCCTACTTGGGACAGGGGGCTCCTCGAACACTGAAGCTTTCTTT
CDR3aa: CASSSLLGTGGSSNTEAFF

d_gene: TRBD2
v_gene: TRBV7-8
abundance: few
len: 17
j_gene: TRBJ2-5
CDR3nt: TGTGCCAGCAGCGAGGGAGTCGGGACTAATGCAAGAGAGACCCAGTACTTC
CDR3aa: CASSEGVGTNARETQYF

d_gene: .
v_gene: TRBV20-1
abundance: .
len: 12
j_gene: TRBJ2-5
CDR3nt: TGCAGTGCTTCAGATGGTAGGGAGACCCAGTACTTC
CDR3aa: CSASDGRETQYF

d_gene: .
v_gene: TRBV27
abundance: .
len: 16
j_gene: TRBJ2-6
CDR3nt: TGTGCCAGCAGCAATCCAGGGGAAACTGGGGCCAACGTCCTGACTTTC
CDR3aa: CASSNPGETGANVLTF

d_gene: .
v_gene: TRBV5-5
abundance: few
len: 10
j_gene: TRBJ2-7
CDR3nt: TGTGCCAGCAGCTTCGGACGGGAGTACTTC
CDR3aa: CASSFGREYF

d_gene: .
v_gene: TRBV14
abundance: many
len: 15
j_gene: TRBJ2-7
CDR3nt: TGTGCCAGCAGCACCGACATCGGGGCAGCCTACGAGCAGTACTTC
CDR3aa: CASSTDIGAAYEQYF

d_gene: .
v_gene: TRBV7-3
abundance: many
len: 17
j_gene: TRBJ2-3
CDR3nt: TGTGCCAGCAGCTCCGCCTCCGGGACGGCGAAGATGGATACGCAGTATTTT
CDR3aa: CASSSASGTAKMDTQYF

d_gene: TRBD2
v_gene: TRBV20-1
abundance: few
len: 15
j_gene: TRBJ2-5
CDR3nt: TGCAGTGCCAGCACTTTAGCGGGAGACCAAGAGACCCAGTACTTC
CDR3aa: CSASTLAGDQETQYF